Sequencing of this T cell receptor (beta chain) was carried out in a study of beta chain features in type 1 diabetes. Overall study: The samples had 85 million to 130 million sorted cells examined in all.

Isolated RNA was reverse transcribed in full, so expressed TCRB transcripts were sequenced. Sequenced by immunoSEQ multiplex PCR; TCRdb stores in-frame clones only, minus some. The sample shows 150,000 to 200,000 clones, 9% to 10% of them seen only once. Regarding the study as a whole: Reads derived from cDNA could over-represent cells showing high TCR expression.

CDR1 is SGHTA and CDR2 is FQGNSA in the germline V gene. The CDR3 has 17 amino acids. Trimming cost V 2 bases and J 7 bases; bases outside gene matches: 9. This clone was picked up a small number of times. What it recognizes is unknown. The receptor's source is a woman under 30 in good health. Sequenced material: central memory CD4+ T cells from blood. The gene calls are TRBV7-2 and TRBJ2-2, with 11 positions matching TRBD2. The CDR3 spells CASSLSLAGGYGGELFF. The DNA of the CDR3 is TGTGCCAGCAGCTTAAGTCTAGCGGGGGGATATGGCGGGGAGCTGTTTTTT.